The entry below gives a single TCR beta chain sequence along with its context. What it binds is not known. The limits of the CDR3 on the DNA are not certain, so only TCRdb's listed CDR3 is given. Expressed TCRB transcripts got sequenced, as all isolated RNA was reverse transcribed. Naive, central memory and regulatory T cell samples yielded around 3.4 million reads on average. Here immunoSEQ multiplex PCR was the method, and the copy in TCRdb shows in-frame clones only, minus some. The table has around 280,000 clones, under 8.5% seen once. Germline CDR1 is SGHTA and CDR2 is FQGNSA. The CDR3 extends over 13 residues, inclusive of both ends. These data originate in a study of beta chain features in type 1 diabetes. General study results and limits: When Type 1 diabetes patients were examined, their TCRB CDR3s proved moderately but significantly shorter in all four CD4+ subsets.

The V and J genes are TRBV7-2 and TRBJ2-1; the table's D call of TRBD2 was not tested on the DNA. The origin of this receptor is a young woman in good health. The material sequenced was central memory CD4+ T cells from blood. This chain's CDR3 is CASSAGVAGGAFF.